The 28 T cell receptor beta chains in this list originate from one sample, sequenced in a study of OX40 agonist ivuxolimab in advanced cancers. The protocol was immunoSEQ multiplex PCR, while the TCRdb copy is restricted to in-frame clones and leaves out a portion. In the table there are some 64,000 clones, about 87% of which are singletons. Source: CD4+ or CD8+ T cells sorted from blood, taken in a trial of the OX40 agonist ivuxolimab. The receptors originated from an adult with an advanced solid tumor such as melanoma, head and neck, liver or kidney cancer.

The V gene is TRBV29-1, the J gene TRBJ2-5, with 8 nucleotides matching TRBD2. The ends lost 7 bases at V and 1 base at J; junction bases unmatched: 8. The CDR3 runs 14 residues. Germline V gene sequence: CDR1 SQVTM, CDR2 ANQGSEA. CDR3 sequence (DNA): TGCAGCGGGAGCGGGAGATCGGCCCAAGAGACCCAGTACTTC. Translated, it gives CSGSGRSAQETQYF.

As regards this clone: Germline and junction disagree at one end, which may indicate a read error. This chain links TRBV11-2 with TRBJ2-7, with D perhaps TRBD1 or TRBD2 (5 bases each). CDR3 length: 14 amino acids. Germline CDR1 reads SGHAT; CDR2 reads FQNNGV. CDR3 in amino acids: CASGFRDAYYEQYF. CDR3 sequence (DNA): TGTGCCAGCGGCTTCCGGGACGCCTACTACGAGCAGTACTTC.

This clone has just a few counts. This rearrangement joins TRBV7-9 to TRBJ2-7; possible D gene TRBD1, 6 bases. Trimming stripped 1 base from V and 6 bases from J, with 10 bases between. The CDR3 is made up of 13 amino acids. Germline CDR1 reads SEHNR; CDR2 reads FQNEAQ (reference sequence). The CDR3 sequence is CASSLGGGGEQYF. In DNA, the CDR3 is TGTGCCAGCAGCTTAGGTGGGGGCGGCGAGCAGTACTTC.

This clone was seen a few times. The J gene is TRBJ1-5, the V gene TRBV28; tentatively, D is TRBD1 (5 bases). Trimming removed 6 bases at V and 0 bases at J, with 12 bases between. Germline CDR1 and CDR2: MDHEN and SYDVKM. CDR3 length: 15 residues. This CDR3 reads CASSRPGTSNQPQHF. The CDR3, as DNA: TGTGCCAGCAGCAGACCCGGGACTAGCAATCAGCCCCAGCATTTT.

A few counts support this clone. The CDR3 DNA sequence: TGTGCCACAACCGGAGGGTTGGAGAACACTGAAGCTTTCTTT. Amino acid sequence: CATTGGLENTEAFF. The V and J genes are TRBV10-3 and TRBJ1-1, with D unresolved. The CDR3 runs to 14 residues. Per germline, CDR1 ENHRY and CDR2 SYGVKD. Trimming pared 10 bases from V and 1 base from J, leaving 16 bases between.

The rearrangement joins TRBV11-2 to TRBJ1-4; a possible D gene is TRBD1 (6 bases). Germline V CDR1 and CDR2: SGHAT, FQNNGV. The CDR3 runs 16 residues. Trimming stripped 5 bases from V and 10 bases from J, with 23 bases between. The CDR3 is CASSRQVGGELGKLFF. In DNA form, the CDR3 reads TGTGCCAGCAGCCGACAGGTTGGAGGGGAGCTAGGAAAACTGTTTTTT. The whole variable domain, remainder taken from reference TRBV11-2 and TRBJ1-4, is EAGVAQSPRYKIIEKRQSVAFWCNPISGHATLYWYQQILGQGPKLLIQFQNNGVVDDSQLPKDRFSAERLKGVDSTLKIQPAKLEDSAVYLCASSRQVGGELGKLFFGSGTQLSVL.

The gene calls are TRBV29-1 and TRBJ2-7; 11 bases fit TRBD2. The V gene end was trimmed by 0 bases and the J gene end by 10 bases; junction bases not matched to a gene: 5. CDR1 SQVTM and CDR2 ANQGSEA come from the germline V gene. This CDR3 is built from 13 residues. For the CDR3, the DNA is TGCAGCGTTGAAGAACTAGCGGGAGACCGACAGTACTTC. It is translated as CSVEELAGDRQYF.

This CDR3 reads CASSPGERTPGDTQYF. The CDR3 bases are TGCGCCAGCAGCCCCGGGGAACGAACTCCAGGGGATACGCAGTATTTT. The chain couples TRBV5-1 to TRBJ2-3, with D possibly being TRBD1 or TRBD2 (5 bases each). The V end was cut by 4 bases, the J end by 6 bases, with 21 bases between. The CDR3 consists of 16 residues. CDR1 and CDR2 from the germline V gene are SGHRS and YFSETQ.

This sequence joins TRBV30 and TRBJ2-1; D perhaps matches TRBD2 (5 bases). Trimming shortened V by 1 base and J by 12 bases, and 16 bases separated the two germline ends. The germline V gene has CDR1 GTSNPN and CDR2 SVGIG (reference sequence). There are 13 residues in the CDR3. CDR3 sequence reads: CAWSDTRGSRQFF. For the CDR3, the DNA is TGTGCCTGGAGTGACACACGAGGGAGTCGGCAGTTCTTC.

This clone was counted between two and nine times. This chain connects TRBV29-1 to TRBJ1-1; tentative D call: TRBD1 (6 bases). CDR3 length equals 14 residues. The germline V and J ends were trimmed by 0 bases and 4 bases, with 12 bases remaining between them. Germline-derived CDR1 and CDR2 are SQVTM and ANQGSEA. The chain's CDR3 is CSVEDQQGSTEAFF. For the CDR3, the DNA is TGCAGCGTTGAAGATCAGCAGGGGAGCACTGAAGCTTTCTTT.

The CDR3 protein is CASSPDSVLYTEAFF. CDR3 nucleotide sequence: TGTGCCAGCAGCCCGGACAGTGTTTTATACACTGAAGCTTTCTTT. This chain links TRBV11-2 with TRBJ1-1, with a tentative D call TRBD1 (6 bases). The CDR3 loop spans 15 amino acids. Germline CDR1 is SGHAT and CDR2 is FQNNGV. V lost 5 bases, J lost 3 bases, and 16 bases lay in between.

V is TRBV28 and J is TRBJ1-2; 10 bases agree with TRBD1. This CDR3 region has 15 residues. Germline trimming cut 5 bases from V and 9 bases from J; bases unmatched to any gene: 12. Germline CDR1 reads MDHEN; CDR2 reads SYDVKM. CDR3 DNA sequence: TGTGCCAGCAGTCGGCTGACAGGGGGCGCTAATCGCTACACCTTC. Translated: CASSRLTGGANRYTF.

CDR3 in amino acids: CASSEEVGLAGEAEQFF. The CDR3 bases are TGCGCCAGCAGTGAGGAGGTAGGACTAGCGGGAGAAGCTGAGCAGTTCTTC. The V gene is TRBV10-1, the J gene TRBJ2-1; TRBD2 matches 13 bases. This CDR3 contains 17 residues. J gave up 9 bases and V 2 bases, and 10 bases lay outside the gene matches. Germline V gene sequence: CDR1 WNHNN, CDR2 SYGVQD (reference sequence).

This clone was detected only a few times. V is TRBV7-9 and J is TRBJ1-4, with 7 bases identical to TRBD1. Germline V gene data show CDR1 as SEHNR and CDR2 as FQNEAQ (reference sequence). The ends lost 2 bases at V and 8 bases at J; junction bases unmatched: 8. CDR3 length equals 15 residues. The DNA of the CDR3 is TGTGCCAGCAGCTTAACCGGGACAGCAGGCGAAAAACTGTTTTTT. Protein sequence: CASSLTGTAGEKLFF.

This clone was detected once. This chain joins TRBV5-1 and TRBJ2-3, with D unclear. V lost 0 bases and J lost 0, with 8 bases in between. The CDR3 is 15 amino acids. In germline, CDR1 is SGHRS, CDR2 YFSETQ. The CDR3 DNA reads TGCGCCAGCAGCTTGGTTGGGCCTAGCACAGATACGCAGTATTTT. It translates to CASSLVGPSTDTQYF.

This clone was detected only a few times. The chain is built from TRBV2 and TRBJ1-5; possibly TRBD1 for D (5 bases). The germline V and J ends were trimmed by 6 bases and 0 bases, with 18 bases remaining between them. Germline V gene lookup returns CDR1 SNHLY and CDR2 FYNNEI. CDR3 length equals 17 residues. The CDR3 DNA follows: TGTGCCAGCAGCGCTGAGGGTGGGACTTTTAGCAATCAGCCCCAGCATTTT. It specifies CASSAEGGTFSNQPQHF.

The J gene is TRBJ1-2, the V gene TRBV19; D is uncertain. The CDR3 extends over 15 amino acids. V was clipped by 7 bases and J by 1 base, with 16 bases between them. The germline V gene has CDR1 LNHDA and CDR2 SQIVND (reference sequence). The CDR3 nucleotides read TGTGCCAGTACCTCCTCCCCCAAGATTAACTATGGCTACACCTTC. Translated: CASTSSPKINYGYTF.

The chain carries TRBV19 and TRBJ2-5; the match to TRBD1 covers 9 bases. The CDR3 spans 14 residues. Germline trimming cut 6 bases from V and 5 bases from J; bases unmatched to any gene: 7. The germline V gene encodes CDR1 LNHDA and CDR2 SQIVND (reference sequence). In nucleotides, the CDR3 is TGTGCCAGTAGCCCGACAGGGGGGTCGGAGACCCAGTACTTC. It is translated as CASSPTGGSETQYF.

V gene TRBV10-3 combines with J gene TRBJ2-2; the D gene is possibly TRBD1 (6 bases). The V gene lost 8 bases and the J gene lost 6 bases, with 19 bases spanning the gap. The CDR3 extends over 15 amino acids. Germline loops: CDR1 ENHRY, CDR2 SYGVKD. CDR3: CAISSGTGTSGELFF. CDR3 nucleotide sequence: TGTGCCATCTCTTCCGGAACAGGGACCTCCGGGGAGCTGTTTTTT.

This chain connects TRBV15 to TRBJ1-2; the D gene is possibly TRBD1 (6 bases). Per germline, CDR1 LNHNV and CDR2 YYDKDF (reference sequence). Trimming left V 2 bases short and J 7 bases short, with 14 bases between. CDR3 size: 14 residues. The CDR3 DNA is TGTGCCACCAGCAGAAACTACAGGGAGAGTGGCTACACCTTC. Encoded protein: CATSRNYRESGYTF.

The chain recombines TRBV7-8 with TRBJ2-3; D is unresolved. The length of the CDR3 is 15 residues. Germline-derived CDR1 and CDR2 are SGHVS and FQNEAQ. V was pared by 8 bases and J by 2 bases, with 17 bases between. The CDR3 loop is CASAASWAYTDTQYF. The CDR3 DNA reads TGTGCCAGCGCCGCGAGTTGGGCATACACAGATACGCAGTATTTT.

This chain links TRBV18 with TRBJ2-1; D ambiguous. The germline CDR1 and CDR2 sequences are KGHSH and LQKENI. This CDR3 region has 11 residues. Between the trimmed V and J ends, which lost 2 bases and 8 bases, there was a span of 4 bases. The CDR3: CASSPGDEQFF. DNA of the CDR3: TGTGCCAGCTCACCAGGGGATGAGCAGTTCTTC.

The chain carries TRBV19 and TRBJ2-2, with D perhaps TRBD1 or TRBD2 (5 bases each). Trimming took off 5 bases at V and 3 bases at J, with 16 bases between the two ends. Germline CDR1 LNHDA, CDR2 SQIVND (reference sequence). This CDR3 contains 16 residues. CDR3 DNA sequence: TGTGCCAGTAGTCTCCGCGAGGGGCCCTACACCGGGGAGCTGTTTTTT. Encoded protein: CASSLREGPYTGELFF.

The chain's CDR3 is CASSPNYRNQPQHF. The CDR3 nucleotides are TGTGCCAGCTCGCCAAATTATCGCAATCAGCCCCAGCATTTT. This chain uses TRBV18 with TRBJ1-5; D is undetermined. V was cut by 6 bases and J by 2 bases, with 11 bases left in between. This CDR3 is built from 14 residues. The germline V gene has CDR1 KGHSH and CDR2 LQKENI. Variable domain in full (rest from reference TRBV18 and TRBJ1-5): NAGVMQNPRHLVRRRGQEARLRCSPMKGHSHVYWYRQLPEEGLKFMVYLQKENIIDESGMPKERFSAEFPKEGPSILRIQQVVRGDSAAYFCASSPNYRNQPQHFGDGTRLSIL.

Here the CDR3 DNA reads TGTGCCAGCAGCTTAACCGGGGACAATTCACCCCTCCACTTT. Protein: CASSLTGDNSPLHF. The chain uses TRBV7-3 and TRBJ1-6, with a possible D match to TRBD1 (5 bases). V was pared by 0 bases and J by 7 bases, with 7 bases between. This CDR3 is 14 amino acids long. Germline V gives CDR1 SGHTA, CDR2 FQGTGA.

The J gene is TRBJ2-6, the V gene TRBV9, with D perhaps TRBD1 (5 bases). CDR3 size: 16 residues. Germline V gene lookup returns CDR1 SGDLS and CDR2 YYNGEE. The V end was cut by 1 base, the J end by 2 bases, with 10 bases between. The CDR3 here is CASSVQGDPGANVLTF. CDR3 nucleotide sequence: TGTGCCAGCAGCGTACAAGGGGATCCTGGGGCCAACGTCCTGACTTTC.

The CDR3 DNA reads TGCAGCGTTGGGGGGAAGGCCGGTCTCTACGAGCAGTACTTC. It yields the protein CSVGGKAGLYEQYF. The genes are TRBV29-1 and TRBJ2-5; the D gene could be TRBD1 or TRBD2 (5 bases each). The J call is uncertain, as TRBJ2-7 better fits the DNA end. This CDR3 has 14 residues. From germline, CDR1 is SQVTM and CDR2 ANQGSEA.

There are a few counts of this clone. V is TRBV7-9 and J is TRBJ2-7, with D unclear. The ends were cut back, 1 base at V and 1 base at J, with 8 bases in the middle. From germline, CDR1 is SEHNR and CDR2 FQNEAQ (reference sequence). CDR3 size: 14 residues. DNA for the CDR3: TGTGCCAGCAGCTTAGAGGGCAGTTCCTACGAGCAGTACTTC. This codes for CASSLEGSSYEQYF.